This entry describes one T cell receptor (beta chain). The antigen is unknown. This record comes from a study of cytomegalovirus exposure and HLA in healthy donors. Study results and limitations: When analyzed later, a missense DCLRE1C variant was found to be linked to TCR beta V- and J-gene trimming.

The PCR contained 60 Vbeta and 13 Jbeta primers. Profiling relied on immunoSEQ multiplex PCR, and the TCRdb table lists in-frame clones only, not all of them. The profile shows 90,000 to 100,000 clones, around three quarters of them singletons. The sequenced sample consisted of PBMCs. This TCR derives from a man in his forties or fifties in good health and CMV-seronegative.

The CDR3 DNA follows: TGTGCCAGCACGGGACTAGCGGTGAACACCGGGGAGCTGTTTTTT. Its protein product is CASTGLAVNTGELFF. V usage is TRBV18 and J usage is TRBJ2-2; 11 nucleotides agree with TRBD2. V was pared by 8 bases and J by 1 base, with 3 bases of the junction left unmatched. The CDR3 sequence is 15 residues long. From germline, CDR1 is KGHSH and CDR2 LQKENI.